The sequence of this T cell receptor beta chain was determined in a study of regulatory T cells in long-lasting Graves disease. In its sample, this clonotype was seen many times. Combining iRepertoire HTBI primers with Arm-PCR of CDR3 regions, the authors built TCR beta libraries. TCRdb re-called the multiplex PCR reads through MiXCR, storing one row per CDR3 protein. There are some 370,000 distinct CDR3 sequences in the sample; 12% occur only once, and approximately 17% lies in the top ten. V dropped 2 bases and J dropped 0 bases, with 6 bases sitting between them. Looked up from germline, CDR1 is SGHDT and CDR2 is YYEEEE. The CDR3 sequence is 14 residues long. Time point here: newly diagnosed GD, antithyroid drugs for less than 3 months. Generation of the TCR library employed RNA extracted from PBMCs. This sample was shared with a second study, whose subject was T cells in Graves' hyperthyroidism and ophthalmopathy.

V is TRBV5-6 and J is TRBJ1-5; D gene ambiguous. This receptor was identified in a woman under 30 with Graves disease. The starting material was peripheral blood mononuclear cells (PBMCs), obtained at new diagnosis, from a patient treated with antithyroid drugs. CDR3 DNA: TGTGCCAGCAGCTTTTATTATAGCAATCAGCCCCAGCATTTT. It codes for CASSFYYSNQPQHF.